The clone carrying this T cell receptor beta chain was recorded many times. What it recognizes is unknown. These data come from a study of blood T cells in healthy people across ages. Every sample yielded at least 7 million isolated PBMCs. Per sample, at least 6 micrograms of total RNA were extracted. Study findings and constraints: The donors' CMV status was not determined, possibly confounding changes in expanded clonotypes.

The CDR3 has 16 residues. Germline-derived CDR1 and CDR2 are MNHEY and SVGAGI. V was trimmed by 0 bases and J by 3 bases, leaving 15 bases between them. Combining a sample-barcoded 5' primer with a J-beta primer mix, a second PCR ran for about 7 to 12 cycles. TCRdb itself ran the 5' RACE reads through MiXCR, one entry per CDR3 protein. Of approximately 1,000,000 distinct CDR3 sequences in the sample, under 55% are singletons; the top ten hold 18%. The chain couples TRBV6-5 to TRBJ2-7, with TRBD2 as a possible D gene (6 bases). Material for sequencing was blood. The clonotype originates from a woman aged 55-75 years in good health. In DNA form, the CDR3 reads TGTGCCAGCAGTTACTCTGGGGGGTTCTCTTACTACGAGCAGTACTTC. Translated: CASSYSGGFSYYEQYF.